The clone carrying this TCR beta chain was recorded a few times. Antigen unknown. The sample comes from a study of T-cell memory formation after mild COVID-19. Study results and limitations: Researchers report contracting CD4+ clones mostly in CM and EM, with CD8+ clones in EMRA. Clones contracting over day 15 to 85 were CD4/CD8 balanced, with later expanders leaning CD4+. Confirmation of SARS-CoV-2 specificity was lacking for second-wave clones peaking day 37. Cross-reactive memory seemingly joined, as some responding clones were found in pre-infection memory.

V gave up 7 bases and J gave up 4 bases; unmatched junction bases: 2. The germline V gene has CDR1 SGDLS and CDR2 YYNGEE. The CDR3 runs to 12 residues. TCRdb called the 5' RACE reads again in MiXCR, with one record for every CDR3 protein. The sample comprises 250,000 to 300,000 distinct CDR3 sequences, around 8% of which are singletons, and under 25% rests with the top ten. This receptor was identified in a man aged 18 to 35 who had mild COVID-19 (a few samples of this study predate the infection). Cell type and time point are not known. The chain joins TRBV9 to TRBJ2-1, with 7 bases aligning to TRBD1. Sequenced material: PBMCs or a T cell subset sorted from them (not recorded which). CDR3 DNA: TGTGCCAGCCAGGGGGAGTACAATGAGCAGTTCTTC. Translated, it gives CASQGEYNEQFF.